This T cell receptor (beta chain) was found in a study of blood T cell repertoires in COVID-19. At the level of the study: The origin of the acute and convalescent COVID-19 samples was the United States, Italy and Spain.

Participants were placed into cohorts based on the clinical history they reported. Someone with COVID-19 had been met by exposed participants within 2 weeks before study entry. The data were produced by immunoSEQ multiplex PCR, yet TCRdb's version contains in-frame clones alone and is incomplete. This table has roughly 270,000 clones, roughly 80% appearing once. The CDR3 sequence is 13 residues long. CDR1 and CDR2 (germline): LNHDA, SQIVND (reference sequence). V was clipped by 5 bases and J by 6 bases; unmatched bases: 6. This chain links TRBV19 with TRBJ1-2, with 7 bases matching TRBD1. This TCR came from a man between 40 and 49 years old who had been exposed to COVID-19. Sequenced input: PBMCs or T cells enriched from blood (not recorded which). CDR3 sequence reads: CASSPTGEDGYTF. CDR3 bases: TGTGCCAGTAGTCCTACAGGGGAGGATGGCTACACCTTC.